This TCR beta chain was captured in a study of blood T cells in healthy people across ages. PCR was performed a second time for about 7 to 11 cycles using a sample-barcoded 5' primer and a J-beta primer mix. MiXCR, applied by TCRdb to the 5' RACE reads, yields one record per CDR3 protein. Of about 670,000 distinct CDR3 sequences detected, approximately 52% appear once; the ten largest clones hold less than 15%. Germline-derived CDR1 and CDR2 are SGHDT and YYEEEE. There are 14 residues in the CDR3. The ends were cut back, 4 bases at V and 3 bases at J, with 13 bases in the middle. The gene calls are TRBV5-6 and TRBJ2-5; D possibly matches TRBD1 or TRBD2 (5 bases each). The TCR sequence derives from a woman at least 80 years old in good health. The sequenced material came from blood. The CDR3 region is CASSGGSWEETQYF. DNA of the CDR3: TGTGCCAGCAGCGGGGGATCTTGGGAAGAGACCCAGTACTTC.